This TCR beta chain was recovered during a study of cytomegalovirus exposure and HLA in healthy donors. A multiplex PCR was run with 60 Vbeta primers and 13 Jbeta primers. Measured with immunoSEQ multiplex PCR; TCRdb has only the in-frame clones, and not every one. The sample contains fewer than 250,000 clones, roughly 87% of which appear only once. J was trimmed by 5 bases and V by 3 bases; bases with no gene match: 12. Germline CDR1 is SQVTM and CDR2 is ANQGSEA. The CDR3 is 16 amino acids. Broader study findings: There were some V segments, including TRBV6-2 and TRBV6-3, excluded as indistinguishable.

On this clone: As yet, its antigen is unknown.

The V call is TRBV29-1, the J call TRBJ2-1; TRBD2 agrees at 8 bases. The sequencing input was PBMCs. The sequence came from a man aged 40-55 years in good health and CMV-seropositive. CDR3 in DNA: TGCAGCGTTGAGGCCCCGGGAGGGTACCTCGACAATGAGCAGTTCTTC. It encodes CSVEAPGGYLDNEQFF.